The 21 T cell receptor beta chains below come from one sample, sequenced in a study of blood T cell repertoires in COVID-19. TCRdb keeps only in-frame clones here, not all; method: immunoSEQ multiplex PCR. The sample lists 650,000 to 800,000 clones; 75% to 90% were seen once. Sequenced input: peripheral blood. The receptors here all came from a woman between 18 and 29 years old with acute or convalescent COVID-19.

The CDR3 DNA sequence: TGTGCCAGCAGCTTCCCTAAAGAGACCCAGTACTTC. Translation gives CASSFPKETQYF. J is TRBJ2-5 and V is TRBV7-8; no reliable D call. V lost 3 bases to trimming and J lost 3 bases, with 5 bases between them. This CDR3 comprises 12 residues. Germline CDR1 SGHVS, CDR2 FQNEAQ.

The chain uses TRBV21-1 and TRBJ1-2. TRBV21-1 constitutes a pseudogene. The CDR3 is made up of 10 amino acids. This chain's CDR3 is CASSKARGSF. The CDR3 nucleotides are TGTGCCAGCAGCAAAGCGCGGGGCTCCTTC.

CDR3 in amino acids: CAWSAGLGTQHF. CDR3 nucleotides: TGTGCCTGGAGTGCCGGACTAGGGACCCAGCATTTT. This chain links TRBV30 with TRBJ1-5, with no clear D. Germline values: CDR1 GTSNPN, CDR2 SVGIG (reference sequence). The CDR3 loop spans 12 amino acids. Deletions cut 1 base from V and 11 bases from J, with 12 bases between.

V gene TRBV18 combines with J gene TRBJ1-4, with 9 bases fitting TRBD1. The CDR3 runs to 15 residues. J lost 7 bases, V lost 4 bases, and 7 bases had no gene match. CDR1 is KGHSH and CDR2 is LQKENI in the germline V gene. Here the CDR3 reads CASSLTGGAVEKLFF. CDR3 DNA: TGTGCCAGCTCACTAACAGGGGGCGCGGTTGAAAAACTGTTTTTT. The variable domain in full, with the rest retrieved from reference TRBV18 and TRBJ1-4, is NAGVMQNPRHLVRRRGQEARLRCSPMKGHSHVYWYRQLPEEGLKFMVYLQKENIIDESGMPKERFSAEFPKEGPSILRIQQVVRGDSAAYFCASSLTGGAVEKLFFGSGTQLSVL.

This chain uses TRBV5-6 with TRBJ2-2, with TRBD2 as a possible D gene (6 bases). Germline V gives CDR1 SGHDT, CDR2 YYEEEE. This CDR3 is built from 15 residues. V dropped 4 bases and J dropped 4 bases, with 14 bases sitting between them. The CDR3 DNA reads TGTGCCAGCAGCATAGGAACGGGACTCACCGGGGAGCTGTTTTTT. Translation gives CASSIGTGLTGELFF. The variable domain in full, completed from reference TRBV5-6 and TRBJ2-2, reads DAGVTQSPTHLIKTRGQQVTLRCSPKSGHDTVSWYQQALGQGPQFIFQYYEEEERQRGNFPDRFSGHQFPNYSSELNVNALLLGDSALYLCASSIGTGLTGELFFGEGSRLTVL.

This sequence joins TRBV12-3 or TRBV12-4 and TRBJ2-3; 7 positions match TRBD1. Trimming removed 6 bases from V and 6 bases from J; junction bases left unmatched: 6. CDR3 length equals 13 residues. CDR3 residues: CASSRDRGDTQYF. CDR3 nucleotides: TGTGCCAGCAGCCGGGACAGAGGGGATACGCAGTATTTT.

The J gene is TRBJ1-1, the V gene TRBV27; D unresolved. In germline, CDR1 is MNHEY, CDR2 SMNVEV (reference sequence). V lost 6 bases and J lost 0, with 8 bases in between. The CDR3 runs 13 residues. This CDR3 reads CASRGVMNTEAFF. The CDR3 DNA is TGTGCCAGCAGAGGAGTTATGAACACTGAAGCTTTCTTT.

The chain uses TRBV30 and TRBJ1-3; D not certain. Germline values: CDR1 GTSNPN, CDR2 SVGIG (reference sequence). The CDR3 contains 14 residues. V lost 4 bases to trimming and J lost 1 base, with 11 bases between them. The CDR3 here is CAWNGGYSGNTIYF. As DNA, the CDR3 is TGTGCCTGGAACGGAGGTTATTCTGGAAACACCATATATTTT.

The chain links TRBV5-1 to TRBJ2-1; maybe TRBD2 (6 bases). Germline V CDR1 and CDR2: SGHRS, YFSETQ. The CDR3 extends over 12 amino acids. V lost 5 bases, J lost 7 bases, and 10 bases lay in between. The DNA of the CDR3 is TGCGCCAGCAGAAAGGAGGGGAATGAGCAGTTCTTC. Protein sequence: CASRKEGNEQFF.

CDR3 sequence reads: CATGLTPLEEQFF. As DNA, the CDR3 is TGTGCCACCGGATTAACTCCCCTGGAGGAGCAGTTCTTC. The chain joins TRBV24-1 to TRBJ2-1; no clear D. CDR1 and CDR2 from the germline V gene are KGHDR and SFDVKD. V was trimmed by 9 bases and J by 10 bases, leaving 18 bases between them. This CDR3 has 13 residues.

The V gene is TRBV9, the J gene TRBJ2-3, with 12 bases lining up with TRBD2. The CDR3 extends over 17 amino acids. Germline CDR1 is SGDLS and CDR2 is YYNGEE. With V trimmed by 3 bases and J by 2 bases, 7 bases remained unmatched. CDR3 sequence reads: CASSALTSGGPTDTQYF. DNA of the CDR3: TGTGCCAGCAGCGCCCTGACTAGCGGGGGCCCCACAGATACGCAGTATTTT.

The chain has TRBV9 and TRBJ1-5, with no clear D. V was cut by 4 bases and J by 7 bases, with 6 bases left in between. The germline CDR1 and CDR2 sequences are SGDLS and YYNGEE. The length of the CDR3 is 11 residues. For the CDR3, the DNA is TGTGCCAGCAGCCCGAGCCAGCCCCAGCATTTT. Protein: CASSPSQPQHF.

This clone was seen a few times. CDR3 DNA sequence: TGTGCCTGGAGTACCCAGCGGGGAAACTATGGCTACACCTTC. Residues: CAWSTQRGNYGYTF. This sequence joins TRBV30 and TRBJ1-2; D is unclear. This CDR3 contains 14 residues. With 2 bases removed from V and 2 bases from J, the gap between germline ends came to 12 bases. Germline V gene lookup returns CDR1 GTSNPN and CDR2 SVGIG (reference sequence).

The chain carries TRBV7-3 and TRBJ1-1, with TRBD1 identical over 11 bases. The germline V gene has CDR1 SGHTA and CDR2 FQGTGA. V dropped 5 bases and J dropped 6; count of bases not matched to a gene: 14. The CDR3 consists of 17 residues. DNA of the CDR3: TGTGCCAGCAGCCCCACCGGGACAGGGGGAAGAAGAGCTGAAGCTTTCTTT. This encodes CASSPTGTGGRRAEAFF. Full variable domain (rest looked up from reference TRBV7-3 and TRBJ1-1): GAGVSQTPSNKVTEKGKYVELRCDPISGHTALYWYRQSLGQGPEFLIYFQGTGAADDSGLPNDRFFAVRPEGSVSTLKIQRTERGDSAVYLCASSPTGTGGRRAEAFFGQGTRLTVV.

The DNA for the CDR3 is TGCGCCAGCAGCCCCCAGGGCCATGAGCAGTTCTTC. Encoded protein: CASSPQGHEQFF. The chain has TRBV4-1 and TRBJ2-1, with D perhaps matching TRBD1 (5 bases). This CDR3 is built from 12 residues. Trimming removed 4 bases at V and 8 bases at J, with 9 bases between. Germline CDR1 is MGHRA and CDR2 is YSYEKL.

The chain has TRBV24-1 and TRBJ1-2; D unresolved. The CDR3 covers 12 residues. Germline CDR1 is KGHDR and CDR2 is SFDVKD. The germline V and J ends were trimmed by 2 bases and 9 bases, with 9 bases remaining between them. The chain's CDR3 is CATSDYRGSYTF. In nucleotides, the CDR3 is TGTGCCACCAGTGATTACCGTGGCAGCTACACCTTC.

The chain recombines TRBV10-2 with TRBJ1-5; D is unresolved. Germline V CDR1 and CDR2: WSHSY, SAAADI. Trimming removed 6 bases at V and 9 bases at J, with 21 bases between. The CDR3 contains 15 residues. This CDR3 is CASSPSSPRVVPQHF. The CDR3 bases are TGCGCCAGCAGCCCCTCAAGCCCCCGCGTAGTGCCCCAGCATTTT.

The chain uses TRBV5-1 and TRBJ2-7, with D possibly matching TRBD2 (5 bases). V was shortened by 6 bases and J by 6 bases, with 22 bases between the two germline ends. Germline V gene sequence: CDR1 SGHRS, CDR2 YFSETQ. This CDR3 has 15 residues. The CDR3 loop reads CASTRSPHGVSEQYF. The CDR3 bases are TGCGCCAGCACGCGGTCCCCCCACGGGGTTAGCGAGCAGTACTTC.

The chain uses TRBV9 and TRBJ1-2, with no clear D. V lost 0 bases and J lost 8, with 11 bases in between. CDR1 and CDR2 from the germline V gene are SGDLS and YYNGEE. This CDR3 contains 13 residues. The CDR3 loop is CASSVGPALGYTF. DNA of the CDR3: TGTGCCAGCAGCGTAGGGCCCGCTTTGGGCTACACCTTC.

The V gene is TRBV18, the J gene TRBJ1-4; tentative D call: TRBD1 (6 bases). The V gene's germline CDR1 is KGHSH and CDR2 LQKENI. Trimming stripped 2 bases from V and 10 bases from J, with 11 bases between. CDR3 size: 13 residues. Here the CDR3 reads CASSPIGTPKLFF. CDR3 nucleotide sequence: TGTGCCAGCTCACCAATAGGGACACCAAAACTGTTTTTT. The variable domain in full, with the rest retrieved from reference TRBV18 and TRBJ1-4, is NAGVMQNPRHLVRRRGQEARLRCSPMKGHSHVYWYRQLPEEGLKFMVYLQKENIIDESGMPKERFSAEFPKEGPSILRIQQVVRGDSAAYFCASSPIGTPKLFFGSGTQLSVL.

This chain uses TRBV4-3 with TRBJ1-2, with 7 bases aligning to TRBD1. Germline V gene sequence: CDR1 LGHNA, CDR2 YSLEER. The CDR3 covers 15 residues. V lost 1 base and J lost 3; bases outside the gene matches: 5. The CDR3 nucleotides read TGCGCCAGCAGCCAAGGCCGGGACAGCTACTATGGCTACACCTTC. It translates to CASSQGRDSYYGYTF.